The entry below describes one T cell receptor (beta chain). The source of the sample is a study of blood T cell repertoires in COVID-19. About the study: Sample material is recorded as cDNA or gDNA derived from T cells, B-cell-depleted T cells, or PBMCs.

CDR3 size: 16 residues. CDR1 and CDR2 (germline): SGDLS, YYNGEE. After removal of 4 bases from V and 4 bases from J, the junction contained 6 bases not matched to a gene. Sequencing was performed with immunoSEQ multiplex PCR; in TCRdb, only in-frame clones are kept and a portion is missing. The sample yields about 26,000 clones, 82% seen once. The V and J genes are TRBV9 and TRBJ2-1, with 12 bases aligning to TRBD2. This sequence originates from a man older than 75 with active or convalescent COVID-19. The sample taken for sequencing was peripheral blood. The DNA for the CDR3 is TGTGCCAGCAGCCCATGGGGGACTAGCGGGTACAATGAGCAGTTCTTC. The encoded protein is CASSPWGTSGYNEQFF. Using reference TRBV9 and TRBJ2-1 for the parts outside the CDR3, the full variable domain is DSGVTQTPKHLITATGQRVTLRCSPRSGDLSVYWYQQSLDQGLQFLIQYYNGEERAKGNILERFSAQQFPDLHSELNLSSLELGDSALYFCASSPWGTSGYNEQFFGPGTRLTVL.